This TCR beta chain is from a study of technical replicates of blood from a handful of donors. Clones were sequenced by immunoSEQ multiplex PCR, and TCRdb holds only the in-frame ones, with some missing. The sample includes more than 65,000 clones, approximately 92% of them seen just once. The germline gives CDR1 MNHNY, CDR2 SVGAGI (reference sequence). Trimming shortened V by 6 bases and J by 2 bases, and 14 bases separated the two germline ends. This CDR3 is built from 15 residues. This sequence joins TRBV6-6 and TRBJ2-1, with D possibly matching TRBD2 (5 bases). The receptor was isolated from a human donor in good health. Sequencing input: T cells isolated from PBMCs. The CDR3 region has the DNA TGTGCCAGCAGCCAAGCGGATTCAGCCTACAATGAGCAGTTCTTC. Its translation is CASSQADSAYNEQFF.